This T cell receptor beta chain was sequenced in a study of OX40 agonist ivuxolimab in advanced cancers. Study background: Three patients showed partial responses: one hepatocellular carcinoma and two cutaneous melanoma cases.

Data came from immunoSEQ multiplex PCR; TCRdb stores just in-frame clones and leaves some out. The sample consists of over 65,000 clones, about 80% of them appearing once. As regards this clone: The same CDR3 can be traced to other DNA sequences in this sample.

CDR3 size: 17 residues. From germline, CDR1 is MDHEN and CDR2 SYDVKM. Trimming at V came to 10 bases and at J to 7 bases, leaving 18 bases not matched to a gene. This rearrangement joins TRBV28 to TRBJ2-3; 12 bases fit TRBD2. This receptor was taken from an adult with an advanced solid tumor such as melanoma, head and neck, liver or kidney cancer. The starting material was CD4+ or CD8+ T cells sorted from blood, obtained in a trial of the OX40 agonist ivuxolimab. This CDR3 reads CATRRLAGEERRNTQYF. The DNA for the CDR3 is TGTGCCACCAGACGACTAGCGGGAGAAGAGAGGCGAAATACGCAGTATTTT. The entire variable domain, with the rest obtained from reference TRBV28 and TRBJ2-3, is as follows: DVKVTQSSRYLVKRTGEKVFLECVQDMDHENMFWYRQDPGLGLRLIYFSYDVKMKEKGDIPEGYSVSREKKERFSLILESASTNQTSMYLCATRRLAGEERRNTQYFGPGTRLTVL.